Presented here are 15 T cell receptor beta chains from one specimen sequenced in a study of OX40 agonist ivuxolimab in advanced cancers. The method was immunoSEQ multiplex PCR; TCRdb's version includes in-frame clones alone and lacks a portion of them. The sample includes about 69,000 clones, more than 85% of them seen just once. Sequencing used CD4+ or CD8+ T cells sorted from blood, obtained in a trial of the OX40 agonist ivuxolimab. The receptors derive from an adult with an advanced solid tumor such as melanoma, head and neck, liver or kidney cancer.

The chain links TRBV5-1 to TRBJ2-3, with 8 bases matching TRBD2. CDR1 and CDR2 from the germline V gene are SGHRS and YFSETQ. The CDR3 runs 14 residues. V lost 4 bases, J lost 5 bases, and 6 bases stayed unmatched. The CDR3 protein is CASSRTSPRDTQYF. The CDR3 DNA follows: TGCGCCAGCAGCAGGACTAGCCCACGAGATACGCAGTATTTT.

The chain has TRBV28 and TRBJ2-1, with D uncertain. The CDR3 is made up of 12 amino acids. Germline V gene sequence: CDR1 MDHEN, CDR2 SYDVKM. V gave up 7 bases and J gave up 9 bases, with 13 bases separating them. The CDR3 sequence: CASNPTFGEQFF. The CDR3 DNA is TGTGCCAGCAACCCGACGTTTGGTGAGCAGTTCTTC.

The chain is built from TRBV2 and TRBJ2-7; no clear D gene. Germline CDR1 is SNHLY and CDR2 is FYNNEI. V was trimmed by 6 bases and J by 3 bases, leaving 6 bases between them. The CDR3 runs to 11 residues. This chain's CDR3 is CASRLIYEQYF. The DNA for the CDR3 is TGTGCCAGCAGATTGATCTACGAGCAGTACTTC.

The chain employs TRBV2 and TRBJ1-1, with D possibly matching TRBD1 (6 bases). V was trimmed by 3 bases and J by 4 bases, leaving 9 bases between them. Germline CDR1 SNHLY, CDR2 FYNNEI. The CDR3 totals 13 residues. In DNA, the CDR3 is TGTGCCAGCAGTGACGGGGGCTTCACTGAAGCTTTCTTT. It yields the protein CASSDGGFTEAFF.

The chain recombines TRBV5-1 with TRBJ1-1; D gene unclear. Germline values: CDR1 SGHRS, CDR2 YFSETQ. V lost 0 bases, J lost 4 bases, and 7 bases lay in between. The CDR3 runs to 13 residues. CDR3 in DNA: TGCGCCAGCAGCTTGGATGCGACCACTGAAGCTTTCTTT. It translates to CASSLDATTEAFF.

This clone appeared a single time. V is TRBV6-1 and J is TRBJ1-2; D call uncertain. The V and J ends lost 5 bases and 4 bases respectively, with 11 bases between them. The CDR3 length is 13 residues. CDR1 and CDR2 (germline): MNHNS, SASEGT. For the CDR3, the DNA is TGTGCCAGCAGTTCGGCAGGCCGCTATGGCTACACCTTC. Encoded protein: CASSSAGRYGYTF.

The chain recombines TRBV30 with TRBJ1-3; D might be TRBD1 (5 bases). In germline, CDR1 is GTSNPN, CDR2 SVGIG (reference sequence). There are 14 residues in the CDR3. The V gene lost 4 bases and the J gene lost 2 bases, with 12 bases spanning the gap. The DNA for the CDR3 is TGTGCCTGGAACCCCGACAGCCCTGGAAACACCATATATTTT. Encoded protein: CAWNPDSPGNTIYF.

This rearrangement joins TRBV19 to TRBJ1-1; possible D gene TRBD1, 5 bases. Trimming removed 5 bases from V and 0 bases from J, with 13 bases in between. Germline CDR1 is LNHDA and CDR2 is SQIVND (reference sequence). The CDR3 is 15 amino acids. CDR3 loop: CASSRDRLVNTEAFF. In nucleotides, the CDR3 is TGTGCCAGTAGTCGGGACCGCTTGGTGAACACTGAAGCTTTCTTT.

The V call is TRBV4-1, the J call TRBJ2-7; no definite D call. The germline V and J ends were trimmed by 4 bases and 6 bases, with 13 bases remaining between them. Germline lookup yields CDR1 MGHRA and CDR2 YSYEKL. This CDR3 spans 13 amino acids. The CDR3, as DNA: TGCGCCAGCAGCCGCGAACCGATAGGCGAGCAGTACTTC. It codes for CASSREPIGEQYF.

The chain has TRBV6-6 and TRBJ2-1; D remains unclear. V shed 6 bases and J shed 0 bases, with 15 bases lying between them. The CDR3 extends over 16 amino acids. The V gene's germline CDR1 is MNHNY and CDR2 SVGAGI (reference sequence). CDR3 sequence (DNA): TGTGCCAGCAGCCGCGGTGAGGTTAGCTCCTACAATGAGCAGTTCTTC. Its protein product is CASSRGEVSSYNEQFF.

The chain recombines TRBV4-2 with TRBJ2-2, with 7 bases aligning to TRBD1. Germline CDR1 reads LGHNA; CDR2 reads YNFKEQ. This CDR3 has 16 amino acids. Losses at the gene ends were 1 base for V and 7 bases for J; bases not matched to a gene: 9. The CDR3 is CASSQAQGSLSGELFF. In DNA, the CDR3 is TGTGCCAGCAGCCAAGCACAGGGGAGTTTAAGCGGGGAGCTGTTTTTT.

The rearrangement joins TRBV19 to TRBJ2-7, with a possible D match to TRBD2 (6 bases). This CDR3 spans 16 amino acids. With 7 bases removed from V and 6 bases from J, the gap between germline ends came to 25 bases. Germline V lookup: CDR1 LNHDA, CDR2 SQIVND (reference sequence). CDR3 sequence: CASTPGPGGLSSEQYF. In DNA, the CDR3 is TGTGCCAGTACACCAGGTCCTGGGGGGTTGTCGTCCGAGCAGTACTTC.

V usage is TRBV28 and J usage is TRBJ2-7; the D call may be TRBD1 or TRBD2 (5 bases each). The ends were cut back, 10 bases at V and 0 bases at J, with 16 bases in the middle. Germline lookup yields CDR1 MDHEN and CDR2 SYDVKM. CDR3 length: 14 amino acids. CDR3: CATKRWQGSYEQYF. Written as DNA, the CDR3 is TGTGCCACCAAGCGGTGGCAGGGCTCCTACGAGCAGTACTTC.

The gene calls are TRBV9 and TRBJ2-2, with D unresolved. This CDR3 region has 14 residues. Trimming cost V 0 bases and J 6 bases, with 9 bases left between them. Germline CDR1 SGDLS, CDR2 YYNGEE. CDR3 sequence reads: CASSVEAVAGELFF. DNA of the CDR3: TGTGCCAGCAGCGTAGAGGCGGTGGCCGGGGAGCTGTTTTTT.

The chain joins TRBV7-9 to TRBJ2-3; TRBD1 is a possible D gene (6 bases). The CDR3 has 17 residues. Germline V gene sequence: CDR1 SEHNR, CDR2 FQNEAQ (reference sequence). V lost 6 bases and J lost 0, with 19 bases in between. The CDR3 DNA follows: TGTGCCAGCAGTTCCTCCCCCCCAGGGGCCAGCACAGATACGCAGTATTTT. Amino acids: CASSSSPPGASTDTQYF.